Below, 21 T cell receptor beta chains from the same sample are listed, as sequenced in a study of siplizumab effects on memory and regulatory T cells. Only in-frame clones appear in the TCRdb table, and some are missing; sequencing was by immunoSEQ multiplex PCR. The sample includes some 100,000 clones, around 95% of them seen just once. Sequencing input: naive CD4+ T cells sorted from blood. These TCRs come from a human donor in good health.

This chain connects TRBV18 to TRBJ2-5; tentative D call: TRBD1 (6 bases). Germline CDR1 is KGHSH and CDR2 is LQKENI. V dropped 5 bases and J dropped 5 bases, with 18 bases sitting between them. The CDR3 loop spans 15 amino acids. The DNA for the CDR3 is TGTGCCAGCTCATATGGACAGTCCTTGGGGGAGACCCAGTACTTC. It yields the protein CASSYGQSLGETQYF.

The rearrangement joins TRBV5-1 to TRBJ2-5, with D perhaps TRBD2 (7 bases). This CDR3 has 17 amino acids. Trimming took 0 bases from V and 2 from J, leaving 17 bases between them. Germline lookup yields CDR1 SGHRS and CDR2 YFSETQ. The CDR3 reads CASSLELGGPGQETQYF. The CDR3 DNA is TGCGCCAGCAGCTTGGAATTGGGGGGGCCGGGGCAAGAGACCCAGTACTTC.

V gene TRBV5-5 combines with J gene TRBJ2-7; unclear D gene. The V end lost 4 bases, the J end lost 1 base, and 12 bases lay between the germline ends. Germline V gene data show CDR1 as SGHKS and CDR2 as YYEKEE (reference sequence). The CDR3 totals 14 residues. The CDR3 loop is CASSADVYSYEQYF. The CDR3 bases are TGTGCCAGCAGCGCGGATGTGTATTCCTACGAGCAGTACTTC.

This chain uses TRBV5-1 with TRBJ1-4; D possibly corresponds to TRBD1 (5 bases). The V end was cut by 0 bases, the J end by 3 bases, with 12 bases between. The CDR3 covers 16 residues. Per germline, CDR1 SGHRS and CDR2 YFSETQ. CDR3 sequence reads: CASSLEGGASNEKLFF. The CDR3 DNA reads TGCGCCAGCAGCTTGGAAGGAGGGGCGTCTAATGAAAAACTGTTTTTT.

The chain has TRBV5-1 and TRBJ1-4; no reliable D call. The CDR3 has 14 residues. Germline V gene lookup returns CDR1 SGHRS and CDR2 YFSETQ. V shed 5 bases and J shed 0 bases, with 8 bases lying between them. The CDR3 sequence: CASSASATNEKLFF. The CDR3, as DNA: TGCGCCAGCAGTGCAAGTGCAACTAATGAAAAACTGTTTTTT.

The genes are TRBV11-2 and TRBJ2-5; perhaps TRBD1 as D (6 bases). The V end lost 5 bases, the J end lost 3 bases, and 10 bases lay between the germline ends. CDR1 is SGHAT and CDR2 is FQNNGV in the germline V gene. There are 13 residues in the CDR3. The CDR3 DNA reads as TGTGCCAGCAGCCGCCAGGGGAAAGAGACCCAGTACTTC. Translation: CASSRQGKETQYF. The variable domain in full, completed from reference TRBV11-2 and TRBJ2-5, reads EAGVAQSPRYKIIEKRQSVAFWCNPISGHATLYWYQQILGQGPKLLIQFQNNGVVDDSQLPKDRFSAERLKGVDSTLKIQPAKLEDSAVYLCASSRQGKETQYFGPGTRLLVL.

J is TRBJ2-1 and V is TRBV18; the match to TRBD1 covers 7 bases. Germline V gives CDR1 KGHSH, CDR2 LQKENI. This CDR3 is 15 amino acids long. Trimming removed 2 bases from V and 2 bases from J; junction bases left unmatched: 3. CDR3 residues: CASSPGGQPYNEQFF. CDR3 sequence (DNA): TGTGCCAGCTCACCAGGGGGACAGCCCTACAATGAGCAGTTCTTC.

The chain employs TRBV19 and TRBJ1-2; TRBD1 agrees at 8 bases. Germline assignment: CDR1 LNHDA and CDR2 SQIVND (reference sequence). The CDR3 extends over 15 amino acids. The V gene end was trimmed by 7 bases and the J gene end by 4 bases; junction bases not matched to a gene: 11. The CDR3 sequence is CASIDRGYSSYGYTF. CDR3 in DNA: TGTGCCAGTATAGACAGGGGCTATTCGTCCTATGGCTACACCTTC.

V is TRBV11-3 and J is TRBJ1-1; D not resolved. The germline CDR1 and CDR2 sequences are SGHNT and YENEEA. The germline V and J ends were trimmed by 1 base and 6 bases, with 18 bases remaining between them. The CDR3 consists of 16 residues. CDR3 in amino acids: CASSLVRVLGVAEAFF. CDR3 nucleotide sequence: TGTGCCAGCAGCTTAGTACGGGTTCTGGGTGTGGCTGAAGCTTTCTTT.

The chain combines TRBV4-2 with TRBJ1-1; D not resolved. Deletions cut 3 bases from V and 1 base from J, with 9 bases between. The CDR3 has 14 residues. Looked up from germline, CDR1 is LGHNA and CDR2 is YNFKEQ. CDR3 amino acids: CASSHTGPNTEAFF. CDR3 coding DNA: TGTGCCAGCAGCCACACCGGGCCGAACACTGAAGCTTTCTTT.

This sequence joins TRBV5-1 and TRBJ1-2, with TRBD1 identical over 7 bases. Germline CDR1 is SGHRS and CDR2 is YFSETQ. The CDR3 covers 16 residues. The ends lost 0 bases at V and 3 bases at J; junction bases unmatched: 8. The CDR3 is CASSLALRQGYYGYTF. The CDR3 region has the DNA TGCGCCAGCAGCTTGGCCCTAAGACAGGGTTACTATGGCTACACCTTC.

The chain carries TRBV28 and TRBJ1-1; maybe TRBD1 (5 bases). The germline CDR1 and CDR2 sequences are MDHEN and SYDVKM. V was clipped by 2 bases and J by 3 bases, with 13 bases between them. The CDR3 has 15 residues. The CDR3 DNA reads TGTGCCAGCAGTTTAATCGCGGGGGGGGACACTGAAGCTTTCTTT. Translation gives CASSLIAGGDTEAFF.

CDR3 amino acids: CASRLNTGELFF. DNA for the CDR3: TGTGCCAGCAGGTTGAACACCGGGGAGCTGTTTTTT. The chain links TRBV6-1 to TRBJ2-2; D gene ambiguous. The CDR3 runs 12 residues. Trimming took 6 bases from V and 1 from J, leaving 3 bases between them. Germline loops: CDR1 MNHNS, CDR2 SASEGT.

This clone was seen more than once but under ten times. The chain's CDR3 is CASSYSINSPLHF. CDR3 DNA: TGTGCCAGCAGTTACTCGATTAATTCACCCCTCCACTTT. This sequence joins TRBV6-6 and TRBJ1-6; D gene uncertain. The CDR3 has 13 residues. V gave up 0 bases and J gave up 6 bases, with 3 bases separating them. Germline V gene sequence: CDR1 MNHNY, CDR2 SVGAGI (reference sequence).

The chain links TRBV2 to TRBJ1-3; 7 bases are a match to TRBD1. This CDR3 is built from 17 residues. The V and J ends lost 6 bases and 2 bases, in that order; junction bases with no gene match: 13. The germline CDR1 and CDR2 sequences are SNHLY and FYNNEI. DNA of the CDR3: TGTGCCAGCAGGGACGAACTTGTTACAGGGGCTGGAAACACCATATATTTT. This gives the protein CASRDELVTGAGNTIYF. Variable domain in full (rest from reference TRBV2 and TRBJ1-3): EPEVTQTPSHQVTQMGQEVILRCVPISNHLYFYWYRQILGQKVEFLVSFYNNEISEKSEIFDDQFSVERPDGSNFTLKIRSTKLEDSAMYFCASRDELVTGAGNTIYFGEGSWLTVV.

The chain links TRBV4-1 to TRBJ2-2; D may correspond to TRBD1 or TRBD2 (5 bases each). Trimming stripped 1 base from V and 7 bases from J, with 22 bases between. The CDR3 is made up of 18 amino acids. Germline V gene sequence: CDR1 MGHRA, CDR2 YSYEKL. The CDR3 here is CASSQVQGADPTNGELFF. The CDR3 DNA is TGCGCCAGCAGCCAAGTCCAGGGAGCGGACCCTACAAACGGGGAGCTGTTTTTT.

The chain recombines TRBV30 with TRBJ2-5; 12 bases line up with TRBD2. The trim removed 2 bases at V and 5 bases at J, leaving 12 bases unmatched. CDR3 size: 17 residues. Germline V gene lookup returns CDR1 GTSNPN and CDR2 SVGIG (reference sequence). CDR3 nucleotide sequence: TGTGCCTGGAGTTCCTCCCTGACTAGCGGGGGTTTCGAGACCCAGTACTTC. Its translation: CAWSSSLTSGGFETQYF.

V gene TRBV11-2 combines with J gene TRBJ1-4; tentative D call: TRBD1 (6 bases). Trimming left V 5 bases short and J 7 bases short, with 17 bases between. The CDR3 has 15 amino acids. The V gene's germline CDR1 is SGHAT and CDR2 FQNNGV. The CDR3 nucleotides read TGTGCCAGCAGCCAATCTCAGGGGTTGCGTGAAAAACTGTTTTTT. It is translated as CASSQSQGLREKLFF.

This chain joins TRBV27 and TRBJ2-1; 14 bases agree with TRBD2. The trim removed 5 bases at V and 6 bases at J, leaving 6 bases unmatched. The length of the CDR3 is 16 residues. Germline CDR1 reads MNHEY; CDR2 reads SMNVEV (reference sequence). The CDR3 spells CASSTTSGGAFNEQFF. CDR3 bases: TGTGCCAGCAGTACGACTAGCGGGGGGGCATTCAATGAGCAGTTCTTC.

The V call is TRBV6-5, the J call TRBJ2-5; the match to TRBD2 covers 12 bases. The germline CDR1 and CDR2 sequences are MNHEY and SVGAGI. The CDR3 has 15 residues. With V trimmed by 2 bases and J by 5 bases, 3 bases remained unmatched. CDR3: CASSYIGTSGETQYF. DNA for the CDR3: TGTGCCAGCAGTTACATAGGGACTAGCGGGGAGACCCAGTACTTC.

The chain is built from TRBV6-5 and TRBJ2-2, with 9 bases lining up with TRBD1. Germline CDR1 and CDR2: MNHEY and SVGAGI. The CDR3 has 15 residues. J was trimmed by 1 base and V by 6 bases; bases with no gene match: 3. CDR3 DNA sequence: TGTGCCAGCAGGTCGACAGGGGGGAACACCGGGGAGCTGTTTTTT. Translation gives CASRSTGGNTGELFF.